Listed here is a single T cell receptor beta chain. As yet, its antigen is unknown. The CDR3 contains 18 residues. The germline V gene encodes CDR1 SGHTS and CDR2 YDEGEE. V lost 0 bases to trimming and J lost 0 bases; unmatched junction nucleotides: 10. The data belong to a study of shared clonotypes between healthy human individuals. Overall study findings and caveats: The study's rarefaction showed incomplete sorted-subset sequencing despite large depth. Naive subsets typically showed greater estimated richness than memory subsets.

Original data processing: ImmunoSEQ gave junction-only sequences without quality scores, so filtering differed. Here immunoSEQ multiplex PCR was the method, and the copy in TCRdb shows in-frame clones only, minus some. V and J calls and clone size follow that table, whereas D and trimming were derived from the DNA. The table records about 1.4 million clones, roughly 96% of them present only once. The source is a man aged 25 to 40 in good health. The chain couples TRBV5-8 to TRBJ1-1, with TRBD1 identical over 8 bases. The source material was naive CD4+ T cells sorted from blood. Specified subset: CD45RA+ positively selected. CDR3 nucleotides: TGTGCCAGCAGCTTGGTTTTTGGGACAGGTACCATGAACACTGAAGCTTTCTTT. This codes for CASSLVFGTGTMNTEAFF.